The 5 T cell receptor beta chains presented below share a single source sample, sequenced in a study of shared clonotypes between healthy human individuals. Assay: immunoSEQ multiplex PCR; the TCRdb copy retains only in-frame clones and omits some. The profile shows roughly 1.5 million clones, 95% to 99% of them singletons. Sample: naive CD4+ T cells sorted from blood. Sample subset: CD45RA+ positively selected. Receptor source: a man in his thirties or forties in good health.

The rearrangement links TRBV28 to TRBJ2-7; 9 bases line up with TRBD1. CDR1 is MDHEN, CDR2 SYDVKM, per germline. The trim removed 5 bases at V and 1 base at J, leaving 6 bases unmatched. The CDR3 runs to 15 residues. This CDR3 is CASSLDRGESYEQYF. CDR3 sequence (DNA): TGTGCCAGCAGTCTGGACAGGGGAGAATCCTACGAGCAGTACTTC.

The genes are TRBV9 and TRBJ2-2, with D maybe TRBD2 (6 bases). With 4 bases removed from V and 0 bases from J, the gap between germline ends came to 16 bases. The CDR3 has 17 amino acids. The germline V gene has CDR1 SGDLS and CDR2 YYNGEE. The CDR3: CASSRPLRGTNTGELFF. Written as DNA, the CDR3 is TGTGCCAGCAGCCGCCCCCTTCGCGGGACGAACACCGGGGAGCTGTTTTTT. The full variable domain, with the rest looked up from reference TRBV9 and TRBJ2-2, is DSGVTQTPKHLITATGQRVTLRCSPRSGDLSVYWYQQSLDQGLQFLIQYYNGEERAKGNILERFSAQQFPDLHSELNLSSLELGDSALYFCASSRPLRGTNTGELFFGEGSRLTVL.

This chain connects TRBV5-1 to TRBJ1-2; D is ambiguous. The CDR3 sequence is 13 residues long. CDR1 is SGHRS, CDR2 YFSETQ, per germline. V was trimmed by 0 bases and J by 4 bases, leaving 7 bases between them. The CDR3 is CASSLVLAYGYTF. For the CDR3, the DNA is TGCGCCAGCAGCTTGGTTCTCGCCTATGGCTACACCTTC.

The chain couples TRBV9 to TRBJ2-1, with TRBD2 matching over 9 bases. Germline V gene sequence: CDR1 SGDLS, CDR2 YYNGEE. V lost 3 bases to trimming and J lost 9 bases; unmatched junction nucleotides: 10. This CDR3 spans 15 amino acids. CDR3 DNA sequence: TGTGCCAGCAGCGGCTATAGCGGGAGTTTTGCTGAGCAGTTCTTC. This encodes CASSGYSGSFAEQFF.

J is TRBJ2-4 and V is TRBV27; 14 nucleotides match TRBD2. Germline loops: CDR1 MNHEY, CDR2 SMNVEV (reference sequence). J was trimmed by 16 bases and V by 5 bases; bases with no gene match: 7. CDR3 size: 13 residues. The CDR3 DNA reads as TGTGCCAGCAGTAACTCCGGGACTAGCGGGAGTTACTTC. This codes for CASSNSGTSGSYF.